The 24 T cell receptor beta chains listed next were all sequenced from one sample in a study of T cells in localized non-small cell lung cancer. TCRdb's copy holds only in-frame clones and misses some; the assay was immunoSEQ multiplex PCR. This sample has some 22,000 clones, with more than 65% found just once. Specimen: PBMCs, collected before any cancer treatment. These TCRs come from a man aged 35 to 69 with stage II lung adenocarcinoma.

This clone is a singleton in its sample. The chain is built from TRBV29-1 and TRBJ1-2; possible D gene TRBD1, 5 bases. This CDR3 contains 15 residues. Germline lookup yields CDR1 SQVTM and CDR2 ANQGSEA. V lost 4 bases and J 7 bases, leaving 22 bases between the germline ends. For the CDR3, the DNA is TGCAGCGTTGGGGGACCTGCTTTAACATTATCTGGCTACACCTTC. Translation: CSVGGPALTLSGYTF.

This clone was recorded a few times. The rearrangement links TRBV7-2 to TRBJ1-2; D is unresolved. The CDR3 sequence is 15 residues long. V lost 3 bases and J 1 base, leaving 12 bases between the germline ends. Germline V gives CDR1 SGHTA, CDR2 FQGNSA. The CDR3: CASSLTWTDNYGYTF. In nucleotides, the CDR3 is TGTGCCAGCAGCTTGACTTGGACCGATAACTATGGCTACACCTTC.

A single count supports this clone. V gene TRBV29-1 combines with J gene TRBJ1-1; 8 bases map to TRBD1. The CDR3 length is 13 residues. J gave up 7 bases and V 7 bases, and 11 bases lay outside the gene matches. Per germline, CDR1 SQVTM and CDR2 ANQGSEA. The CDR3 DNA is TGCAGCGCCGATGCGACAGGGGAAGGTGAAGCTTTCTTT. As protein: CSADATGEGEAFF.

The V gene is TRBV18, the J gene TRBJ2-2; D possibly uses TRBD1 or TRBD2 (5 bases each). The V end was cut by 3 bases, the J end by 4 bases, with 12 bases between. The CDR3 covers 15 residues. Germline CDR1 KGHSH, CDR2 LQKENI. CDR3 loop: CASSPRDGLTGELFF. In nucleotides, the CDR3 is TGTGCCAGCTCACCCCGGGACGGTCTCACCGGGGAGCTGTTTTTT.

The chain has TRBV7-6 and TRBJ2-5; tentatively, D is TRBD1 or TRBD2 (6 bases each). The CDR3 has 15 residues. V was clipped by 1 base and J by 4 bases, with 13 bases between them. Germline loops: CDR1 SGHVS, CDR2 FNYEAQ. In DNA, the CDR3 is TGTGCCAGCAGCTTAGATGGGGGGCGCGGAGAGACCCAGTACTTC. This gives the protein CASSLDGGRGETQYF.

The chain carries TRBV10-3 and TRBJ2-1; 8 nucleotides match TRBD2. Germline-derived CDR1 and CDR2 are ENHRY and SYGVKD. The V segment lost 7 bases and the J segment 7 bases; nucleotides outside the gene matches: 9. The CDR3 spans 14 residues. The chain's CDR3 is CAITGLGMYNEQFF. In DNA, the CDR3 is TGTGCCATCACGGGACTAGGGATGTATAATGAGCAGTTCTTC.

The gene calls are TRBV2 and TRBJ2-7; TRBD1 or TRBD2 may be the D gene (5 bases each). Trimming shortened V by 11 bases and J by 3 bases, and 17 bases separated the two germline ends. CDR1 is SNHLY, CDR2 FYNNEI, per germline. CDR3 length: 13 residues. The CDR3 reads CAGTPGRGYEQYF. The DNA of the CDR3 is TGTGCCGGAACTCCGGGACGGGGCTACGAGCAGTACTTC.

The chain recombines TRBV5-1 with TRBJ2-1; either TRBD1 or TRBD2 may fit D (6 bases each). Per germline, CDR1 SGHRS and CDR2 YFSETQ. This CDR3 is built from 14 residues. Trimming took 0 bases from V and 6 from J, leaving 10 bases between them. The DNA of the CDR3 is TGCGCCAGCAGCTTGGACGGGGGCCTCAATGAGCAGTTCTTC. Residues: CASSLDGGLNEQFF.

This clone is a singleton in its sample. This sequence joins TRBV5-1 and TRBJ2-1, with D possibly TRBD1 on 5 matching bases. This CDR3 has 16 residues. CDR1 and CDR2 from the germline V gene are SGHRS and YFSETQ. The V and J ends lost 0 bases and 8 bases respectively, with 18 bases between them. The CDR3 nucleotides read TGCGCCAGCAGCTTGGGGGGCAGGGCACTAAACGATGAGCAGTTCTTC. This sequence encodes CASSLGGRALNDEQFF.

V is TRBV9 and J is TRBJ2-7, with D perhaps matching TRBD1 or TRBD2 (5 bases each). The V end lost 0 bases, the J end lost 6 bases, and 13 bases lay between the germline ends. The CDR3 is 14 amino acids. CDR1 SGDLS and CDR2 YYNGEE come from the germline V gene. The CDR3: CASSVEPGTGEQYF. The CDR3 nucleotides are TGTGCCAGCAGCGTAGAGCCAGGGACGGGCGAGCAGTACTTC. Full variable domain (rest looked up from reference TRBV9 and TRBJ2-7): DSGVTQTPKHLITATGQRVTLRCSPRSGDLSVYWYQQSLDQGLQFLIQYYNGEERAKGNILERFSAQQFPDLHSELNLSSLELGDSALYFCASSVEPGTGEQYFGPGTRLTVT.

The J gene is TRBJ1-1, the V gene TRBV4-1, with D unresolved. Germline CDR1 reads MGHRA; CDR2 reads YSYEKL. This CDR3 comprises 15 residues. The V end lost 0 bases, the J end lost 0 bases, and 8 bases lay between the germline ends. The CDR3 here is CASSQENSMNTEAFF. In nucleotides, the CDR3 is TGCGCCAGCAGCCAAGAGAACAGCATGAACACTGAAGCTTTCTTT.

The chain has TRBV6-1 and TRBJ2-1, with TRBD1 matching over 9 bases. The CDR3 has 14 residues. Trimming removed 3 bases from V and 8 bases from J; junction bases left unmatched: 5. Germline loops: CDR1 MNHNS, CDR2 SASEGT. CDR3 bases: TGTGCCAGCAGTGAGGACAGGGGTTGGGATGAGCAGTTCTTC. Translating gives CASSEDRGWDEQFF.

In this sample, this clone is medium-sized (0.01 to 0.1%). This chain uses TRBV19 with TRBJ1-5; D uncertain. Germline CDR1 and CDR2: LNHDA and SQIVND (reference sequence). V lost 8 bases and J lost 6, with 23 bases in between. This CDR3 has 16 amino acids. The CDR3 bases are TGTGCCAGTTCACACGTGGGCCAGGCCCCTGCTCAGCCCCAGCATTTT. This sequence encodes CASSHVGQAPAQPQHF.

Written as DNA, the CDR3 is TGTGCCTGGAGCGGGGACAAAGACGGAAACACCATATATTTT. Translating it yields CAWSGDKDGNTIYF. The V and J genes are TRBV30 and TRBJ1-3, with D possibly TRBD1 on 6 matching bases. Germline V gives CDR1 GTSNPN, CDR2 SVGIG (reference sequence). CDR3 size: 14 residues. V was shortened by 3 bases and J by 4 bases, with 13 bases between the two germline ends.

The gene calls are TRBV5-4 and TRBJ2-5, with D possibly called TRBD1 or TRBD2 (5 bases each). The CDR3 consists of 15 residues. The V gene lost 4 bases and the J gene lost 5 bases, with 18 bases spanning the gap. Germline CDR1 reads SGHNT; CDR2 reads YYREEE (reference sequence). CDR3 bases: TGTGCCAGCAGCAGTTACCTCGGGGCGGTGGAGACCCAGTACTTC. As protein: CASSSYLGAVETQYF.

This clone has a handful of counts. The gene calls are TRBV30 and TRBJ1-1; 8 nucleotides agree with TRBD1. V gave up 8 bases and J gave up 0 bases; unmatched junction bases: 5. Germline lookup yields CDR1 GTSNPN and CDR2 SVGIG (reference sequence). This CDR3 is 13 amino acids long. CDR3 residues: CARTGNMNTEAFF. CDR3 DNA: TGTGCCAGGACAGGGAACATGAACACTGAAGCTTTCTTT.

This chain joins TRBV5-1 and TRBJ2-1; 11 nucleotides align to TRBD2. Trimming at V came to 4 bases and at J to 4 bases, leaving 10 bases not matched to a gene. Germline V gives CDR1 SGHRS, CDR2 YFSETQ. This CDR3 spans 17 amino acids. In nucleotides, the CDR3 is TGCGCCAGCAGCCTGGGCGCGGGACTAGCGGTATACAATGAGCAGTTCTTC. As protein: CASSLGAGLAVYNEQFF. Full variable domain (rest looked up from reference TRBV5-1 and TRBJ2-1): KAGVTQTPRYLIKTRGQQVTLSCSPISGHRSVSWYQQTPGQGLQFLFEYFSETQRNKGNFPGRFSGRQFSNSRSEMNVSTLELGDSALYLCASSLGAGLAVYNEQFFGPGTRLTVL.

The V call is TRBV7-3, the J call TRBJ2-5, with 7 bases that match TRBD1. The CDR3 sequence is 16 residues long. Germline V CDR1 and CDR2: SGHTA, FQGTGA. Germline trimming cut 1 base from V and 7 bases from J; bases unmatched to any gene: 12. The CDR3 DNA follows: TGTGCCAGCAGCTTAAAACCGGGACAGTTCCCGGGGACCCAGTACTTC. This translates into CASSLKPGQFPGTQYF.

The V gene is TRBV5-1, the J gene TRBJ1-1; D gene ambiguous. Germline V CDR1 and CDR2: SGHRS, YFSETQ. Trimming pared 4 bases from V and 0 bases from J, leaving 16 bases between. There are 16 residues in the CDR3. CDR3 amino acids: CASSPIQGLMNTEAFF. The DNA of the CDR3 is TGCGCCAGCAGCCCAATACAAGGACTGATGAACACTGAAGCTTTCTTT.

V gene TRBV30 combines with J gene TRBJ1-4; the D is unclear. CDR3 length equals 14 residues. The V end lost 8 bases, the J end lost 3 bases, and 16 bases lay between the germline ends. Germline CDR1 reads GTSNPN; CDR2 reads SVGIG (reference sequence). The CDR3 sequence: CALLERLPNEKLFF. The CDR3 coding sequence is TGTGCCCTGCTTGAGCGTCTACCTAATGAAAAACTGTTTTTT.

This chain connects TRBV5-1 to TRBJ2-7, with TRBD1 matching over 8 bases. After removal of 3 bases from V and 3 bases from J, the junction contained 5 bases not matched to a gene. The CDR3 is 14 residues long. CDR1 and CDR2 (germline): SGHRS, YFSETQ. The CDR3 bases are TGCGCCAGCAGCTCAGGGGGCGCGGACTACGAGCAGTACTTC. Encoded protein: CASSSGGADYEQYF.

This chain joins TRBV23-1 and TRBJ2-3; D gene ambiguous. TRBV23-1 is labeled an ORF, and its function is uncertain. Between the trimmed V and J ends, which lost 2 bases and 3 bases, there was a span of 15 bases. This CDR3 is 16 amino acids long. This CDR3 is CASSQHRKVVTDTQYF. In DNA, the CDR3 is TGCGCCAGCAGTCAACATCGGAAGGTGGTTACAGATACGCAGTATTTT.

This chain links TRBV29-1 with TRBJ2-1; 7 bases agree with TRBD2. Per the germline V gene, CDR1 is SQVTM and CDR2 is ANQGSEA. V lost 2 bases, J lost 8 bases, and 6 bases stayed unmatched. CDR3 length equals 13 residues. The CDR3 reads CSVELGGPHEQFF. CDR3 DNA: TGCAGCGTTGAATTGGGAGGGCCCCATGAGCAGTTCTTC.

The genes are TRBV6-5 and TRBJ2-2; perhaps TRBD2 as D (8 bases). CDR3 size: 16 residues. Trimming stripped 0 bases from V and 7 bases from J, with 15 bases between. Germline CDR1 reads MNHEY; CDR2 reads SVGAGI. The CDR3 DNA reads as TGTGCCAGCAGTTACTCCCCGGGAGGGGACAGCGGGGAGCTGTTTTTT. Its protein is CASSYSPGGDSGELFF.